This T cell receptor beta chain is drawn from a study of vaccination and CD4 T cells after COVID-19. Study details: Cells were stimulated with overlapping spike peptides from SARS-CoV-2, HCoV-NL63, HCoV-OC43 and HCoV-229E. Control cultures were given a CEFX pool, an HIV-1 Nef pool, or no peptide.

Stated treatment: approximately nine-day PBMC culture with coronavirus spike peptide pools or control peptides (ViraFEST assay). Fresh medium (containing IL-2) replaced half the medium on days 3 and 7. Notes on this clonotype: The antigen is unknown.

CDR1 DFQATT and CDR2 SNEGSKA come from the germline V gene (reference sequence). V was trimmed by 1 base and J by 1 base, leaving 12 bases between them. The CDR3 length is 15 residues. Sequencing of the DNA from cultured CD4+ T cells was carried out with the Oncomine TCR Beta short-read assay. TCRdb independently ran MiXCR on the PCR reads; one entry per CDR3 protein. The data hold 13,000 to 15,000 distinct CDR3 sequences, with 21% observed a single time. The sequencing here drew on CD4+ T cells from blood, cultured in vitro, taken before SARS-CoV-2 vaccination. This TCR was sampled from a human donor who received a COVID-19 vaccine. The rearrangement uses TRBV20-1 and TRBJ2-3, with a possible D match to TRBD2 (5 bases). The CDR3 spells CSARGAVLGTDTQYF. The CDR3 DNA sequence: TGCAGTGCTAGAGGAGCGGTGCTCGGCACAGATACGCAGTATTTT.